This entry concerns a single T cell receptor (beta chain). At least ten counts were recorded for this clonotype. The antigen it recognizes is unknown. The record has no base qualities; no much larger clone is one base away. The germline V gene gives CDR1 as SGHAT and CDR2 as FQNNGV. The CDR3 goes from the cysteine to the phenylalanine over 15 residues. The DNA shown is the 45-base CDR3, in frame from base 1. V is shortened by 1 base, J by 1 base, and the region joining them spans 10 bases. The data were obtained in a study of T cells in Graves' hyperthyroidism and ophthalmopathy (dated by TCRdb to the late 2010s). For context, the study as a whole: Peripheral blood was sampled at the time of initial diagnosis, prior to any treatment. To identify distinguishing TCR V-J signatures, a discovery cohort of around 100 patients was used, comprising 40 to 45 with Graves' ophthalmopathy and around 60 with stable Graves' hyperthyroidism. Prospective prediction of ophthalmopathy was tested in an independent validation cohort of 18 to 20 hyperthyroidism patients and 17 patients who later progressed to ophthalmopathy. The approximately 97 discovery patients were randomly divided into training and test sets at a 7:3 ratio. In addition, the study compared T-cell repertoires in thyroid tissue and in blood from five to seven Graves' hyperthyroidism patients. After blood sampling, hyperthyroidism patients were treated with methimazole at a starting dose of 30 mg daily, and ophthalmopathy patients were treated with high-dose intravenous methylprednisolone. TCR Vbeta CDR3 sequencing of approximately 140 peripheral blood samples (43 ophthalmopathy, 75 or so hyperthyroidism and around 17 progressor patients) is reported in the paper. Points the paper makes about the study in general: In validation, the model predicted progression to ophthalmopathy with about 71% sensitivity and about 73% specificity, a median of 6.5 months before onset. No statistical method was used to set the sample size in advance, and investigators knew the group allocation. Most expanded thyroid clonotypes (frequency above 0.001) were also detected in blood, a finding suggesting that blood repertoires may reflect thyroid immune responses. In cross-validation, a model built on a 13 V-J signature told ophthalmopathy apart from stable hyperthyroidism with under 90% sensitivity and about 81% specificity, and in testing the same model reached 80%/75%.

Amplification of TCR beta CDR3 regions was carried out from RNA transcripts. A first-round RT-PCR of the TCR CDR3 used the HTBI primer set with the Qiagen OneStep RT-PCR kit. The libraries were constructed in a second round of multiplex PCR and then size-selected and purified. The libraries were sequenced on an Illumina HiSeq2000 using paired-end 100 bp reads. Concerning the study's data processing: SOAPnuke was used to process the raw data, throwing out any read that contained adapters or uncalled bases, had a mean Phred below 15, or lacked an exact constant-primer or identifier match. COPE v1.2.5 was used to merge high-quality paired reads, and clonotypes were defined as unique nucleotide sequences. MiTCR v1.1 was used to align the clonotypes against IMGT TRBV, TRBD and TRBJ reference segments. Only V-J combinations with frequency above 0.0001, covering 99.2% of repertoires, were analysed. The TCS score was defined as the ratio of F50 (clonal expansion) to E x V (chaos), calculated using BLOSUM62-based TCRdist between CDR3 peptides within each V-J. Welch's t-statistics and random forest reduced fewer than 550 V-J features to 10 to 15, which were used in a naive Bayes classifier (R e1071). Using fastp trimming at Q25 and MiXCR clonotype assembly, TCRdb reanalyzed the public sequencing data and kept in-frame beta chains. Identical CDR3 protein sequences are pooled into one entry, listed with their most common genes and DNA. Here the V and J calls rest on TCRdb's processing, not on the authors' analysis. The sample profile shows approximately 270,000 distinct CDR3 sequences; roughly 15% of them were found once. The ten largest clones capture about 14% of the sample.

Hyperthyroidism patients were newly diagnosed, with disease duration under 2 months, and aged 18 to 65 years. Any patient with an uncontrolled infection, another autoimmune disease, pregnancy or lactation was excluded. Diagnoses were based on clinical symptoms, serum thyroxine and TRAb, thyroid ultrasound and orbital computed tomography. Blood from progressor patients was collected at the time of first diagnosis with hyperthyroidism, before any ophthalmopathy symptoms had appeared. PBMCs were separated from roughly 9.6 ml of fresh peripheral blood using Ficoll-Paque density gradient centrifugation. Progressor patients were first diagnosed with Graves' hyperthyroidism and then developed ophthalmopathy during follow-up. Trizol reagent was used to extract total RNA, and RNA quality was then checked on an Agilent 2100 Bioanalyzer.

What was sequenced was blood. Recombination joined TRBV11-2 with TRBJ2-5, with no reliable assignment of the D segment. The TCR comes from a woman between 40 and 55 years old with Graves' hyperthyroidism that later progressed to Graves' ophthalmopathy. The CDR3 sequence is CASSLGVGRQETQYF. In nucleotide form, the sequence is TGTGCCAGCAGCTTAGGCGTAGGTCGCCAAGAGACCCAGTACTTC.